The clone carrying this TCR beta chain has a single count. TCRdb processed the RT-PCR reads anew with MiXCR; each CDR3 protein has one entry. The table records under 170,000 distinct CDR3 sequences, approximately 37% of them present only once. CDR3 size: 12 residues. The V gene lost 4 bases and the J gene lost 5 bases, with 8 bases spanning the gap. The data are from a study of patients and donors after allogeneic stem cell transplantation. The receptor was derived from a human donor who was either an allogeneic HSCT recipient or a stem cell or donor lymphocyte infusion donor (not recorded which). It is not recorded whose cells these are; they may come from a transplant donor. The rearrangement uses TRBV12-3 or TRBV12-4 and TRBJ2-5, with D possibly being TRBD2 (5 bases). The sequenced sample consisted of blood, either unsorted or a sorted T cell fraction (not recorded which). CDR3 loop: CASSSRVETQYF. The CDR3 nucleotides read TGTGCCAGCAGTTCGAGGGTGGAGACCCAGTACTTC.